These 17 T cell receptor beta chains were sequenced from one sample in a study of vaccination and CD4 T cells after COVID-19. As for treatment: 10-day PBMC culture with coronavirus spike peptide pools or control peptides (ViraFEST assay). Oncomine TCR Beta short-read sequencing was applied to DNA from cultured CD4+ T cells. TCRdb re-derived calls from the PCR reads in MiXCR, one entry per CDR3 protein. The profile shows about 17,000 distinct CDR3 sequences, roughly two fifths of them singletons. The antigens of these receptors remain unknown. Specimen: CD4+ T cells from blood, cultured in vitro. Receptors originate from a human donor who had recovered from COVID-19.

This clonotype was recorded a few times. The CDR3 DNA reads TGTGCCACCAGCATATCCGGGGCGGATGGGGCCAACGTCCTGACTTTC. Protein: CATSISGADGANVLTF. This rearrangement joins TRBV15 to TRBJ2-6, with D tentatively TRBD1 or TRBD2 (5 bases each). CDR3 size: 16 residues. Trimming took 4 bases from V and 3 from J, leaving 13 bases between them. Germline V gene data show CDR1 as LNHNV and CDR2 as YYDKDF (reference sequence).

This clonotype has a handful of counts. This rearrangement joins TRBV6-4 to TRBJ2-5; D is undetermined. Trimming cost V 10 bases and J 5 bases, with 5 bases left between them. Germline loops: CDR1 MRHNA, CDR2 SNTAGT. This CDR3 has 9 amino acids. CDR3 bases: TGTGCCACCCCGGAGACCCAGTACTTC. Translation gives CATPETQYF.

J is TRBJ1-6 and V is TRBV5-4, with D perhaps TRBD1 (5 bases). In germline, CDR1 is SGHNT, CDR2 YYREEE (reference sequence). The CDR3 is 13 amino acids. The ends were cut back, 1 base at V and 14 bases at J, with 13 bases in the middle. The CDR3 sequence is CASSLNTGFSLHF. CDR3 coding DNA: TGTGCCAGCAGCTTGAATACAGGTTTTTCCCTCCACTTT.

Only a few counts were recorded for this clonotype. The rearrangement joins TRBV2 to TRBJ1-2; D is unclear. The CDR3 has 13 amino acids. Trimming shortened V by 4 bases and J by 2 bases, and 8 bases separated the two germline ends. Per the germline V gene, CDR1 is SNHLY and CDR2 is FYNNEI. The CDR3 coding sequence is TGTGCCAGCAGTGCCGGCACCAACTATGGCTACACCTTC. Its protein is CASSAGTNYGYTF.

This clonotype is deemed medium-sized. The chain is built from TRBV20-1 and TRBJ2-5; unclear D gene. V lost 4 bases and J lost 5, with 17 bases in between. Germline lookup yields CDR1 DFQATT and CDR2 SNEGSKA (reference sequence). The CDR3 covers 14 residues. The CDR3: CSATSPPTGETQYF. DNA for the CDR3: TGCAGTGCTACAAGCCCCCCGACTGGGGAGACCCAGTACTTC.

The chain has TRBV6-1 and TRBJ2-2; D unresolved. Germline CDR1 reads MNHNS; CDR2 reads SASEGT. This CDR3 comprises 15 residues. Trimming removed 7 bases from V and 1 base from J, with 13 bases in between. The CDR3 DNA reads TGTGCCAGCACCGAAGACTTGCTGAACACCGGGGAGCTGTTTTTT. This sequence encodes CASTEDLLNTGELFF.

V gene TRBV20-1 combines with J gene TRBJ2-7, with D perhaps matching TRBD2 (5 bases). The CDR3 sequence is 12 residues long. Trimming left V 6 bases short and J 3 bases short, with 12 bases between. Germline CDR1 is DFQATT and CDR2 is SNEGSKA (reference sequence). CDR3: CSAAGVNYEQYF. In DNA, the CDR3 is TGCAGTGCGGCGGGCGTAAACTACGAGCAGTACTTC.

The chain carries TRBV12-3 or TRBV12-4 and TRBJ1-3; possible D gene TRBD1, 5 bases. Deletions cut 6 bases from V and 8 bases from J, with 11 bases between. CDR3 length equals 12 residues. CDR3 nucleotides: TGTGCCAGCAGGCCCGCCAGGGACACCATATATTTT. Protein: CASRPARDTIYF.

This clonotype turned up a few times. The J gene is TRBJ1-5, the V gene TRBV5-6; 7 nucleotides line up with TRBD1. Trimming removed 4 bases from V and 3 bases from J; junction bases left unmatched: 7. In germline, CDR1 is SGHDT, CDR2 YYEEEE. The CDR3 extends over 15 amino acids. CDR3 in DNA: TGTGCCAGCAGCGCGACAGGGAGGCCCAATCAGCCCCAGCATTTT. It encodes CASSATGRPNQPQHF.

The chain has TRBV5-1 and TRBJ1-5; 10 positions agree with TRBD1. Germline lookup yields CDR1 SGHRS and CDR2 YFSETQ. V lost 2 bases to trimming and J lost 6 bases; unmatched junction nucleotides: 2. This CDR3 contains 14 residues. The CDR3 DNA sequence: TGCGCCAGCAGCTTCGGGACAGGGGTTCAGCCCCAGCATTTT. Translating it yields CASSFGTGVQPQHF.

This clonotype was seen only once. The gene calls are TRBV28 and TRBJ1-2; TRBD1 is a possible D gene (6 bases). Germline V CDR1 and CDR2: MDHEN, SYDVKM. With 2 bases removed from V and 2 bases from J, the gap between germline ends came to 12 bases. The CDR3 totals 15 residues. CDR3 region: CASSLTGGWNYGYTF. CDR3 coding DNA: TGTGCCAGCAGTTTAACGGGGGGCTGGAACTATGGCTACACCTTC.

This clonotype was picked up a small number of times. The CDR3 is CASSITGNTEAFF. The CDR3, as DNA: TGTGCCAGCAGTATTACAGGGAACACTGAAGCTTTCTTT. The chain links TRBV25-1 to TRBJ1-1, with a weak D call TRBD1 (5 bases). This CDR3 comprises 13 residues. In germline, CDR1 is MGHDK, CDR2 SYGVNS. With 5 bases removed from V and 1 base from J, the gap between germline ends came to 8 bases.

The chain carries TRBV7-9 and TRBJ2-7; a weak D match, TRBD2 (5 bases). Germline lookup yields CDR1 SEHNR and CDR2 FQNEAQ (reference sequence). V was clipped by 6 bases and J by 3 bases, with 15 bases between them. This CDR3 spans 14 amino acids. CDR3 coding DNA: TGTGCCAGCAGTTTAAGTAGCGTTGACTACGAGCAGTACTTC. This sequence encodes CASSLSSVDYEQYF. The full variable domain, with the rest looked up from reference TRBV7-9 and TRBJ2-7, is DTGVSQNPRHKITKRGQNVTFRCDPISEHNRLYWYRQTLGQGPEFLTYFQNEAQLEKSRLLSDRFSAERPKGSFSTLEIQRTEQGDSAMYLCASSLSSVDYEQYFGPGTRLTVT.

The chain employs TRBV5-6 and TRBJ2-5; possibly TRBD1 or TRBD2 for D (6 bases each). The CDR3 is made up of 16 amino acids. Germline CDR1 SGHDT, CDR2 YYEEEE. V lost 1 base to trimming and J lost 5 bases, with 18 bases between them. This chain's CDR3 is CASSLTRDGRGETQYF. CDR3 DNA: TGTGCCAGCAGCTTGACGCGGGACGGTAGGGGGGAGACCCAGTACTTC.

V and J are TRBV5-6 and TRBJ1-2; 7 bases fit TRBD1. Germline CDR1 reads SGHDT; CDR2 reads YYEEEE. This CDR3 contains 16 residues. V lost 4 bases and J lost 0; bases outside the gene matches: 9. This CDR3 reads CASSRLDRRANYGYTF. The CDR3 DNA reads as TGTGCCAGCAGCCGCCTGGACAGGAGGGCTAACTATGGCTACACCTTC.

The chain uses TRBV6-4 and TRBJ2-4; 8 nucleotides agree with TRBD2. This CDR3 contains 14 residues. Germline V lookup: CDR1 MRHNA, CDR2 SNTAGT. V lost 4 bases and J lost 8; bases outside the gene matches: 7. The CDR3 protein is CASSAGREGDIQYF. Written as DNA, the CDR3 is TGTGCCAGCAGTGCCGGTCGGGAGGGGGACATTCAGTACTTC.

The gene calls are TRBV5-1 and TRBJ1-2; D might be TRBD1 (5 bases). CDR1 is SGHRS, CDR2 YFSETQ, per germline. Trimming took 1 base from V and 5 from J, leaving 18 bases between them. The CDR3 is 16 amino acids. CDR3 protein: CASSLSGGAGPYGYTF. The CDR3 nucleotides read TGCGCCAGCAGCTTGAGCGGCGGGGCAGGGCCATATGGCTACACCTTC.